This record looks at one T cell receptor beta chain sequence and its context. This clone has only one observation. The target of this receptor is not known. Base qualities were left out, and no much larger clone turns up one base away. The sample comes from a study of cytomegalovirus exposure and HLA in healthy donors (dated by TCRdb to 2017 to 2019). For the study in its entirety: In an earlier analysis of under 750 of the donors, roughly 300 Gb of sequence data and 100 million or so unique TCR beta sequences from about 179 million T cells were reported. Around 300 gigabases of sequencing data and 70 million to 85 million unique TCR sequences were included in an early release covering about 700 HLA-typed donors. The genetic ancestry cluster associated with self-reported Caucasian donors included 80% to 90% of the 300 to 400 genotyped donors. The aim of the study was to test whether cataloging public T cell receptors could identify signatures of past pathogen exposure. Using immunosequencing, the study profiled T cell repertoires from fewer than 700 subjects and related those repertoires to cytomegalovirus serostatus. A separate validation cohort of 100 to 150 different subjects was used in addition to the approximately 610-subject first cohort. To predict cytomegalovirus infection status, the study combined high-throughput TCR immunosequencing, statistical association of individual TCRs with disease status, and machine learning. A later analysis re-analyzed previously published TCR beta repertoires from roughly 690 donors and added high-resolution HLA genotyping to study TCR occurrence patterns. The later analysis used no new phenotypic data to find candidate immune exposures, relying instead on TCR beta sequences and their occurrence across donors. An earlier analysis of around 540 of the donors applied high-throughput TCR beta sequencing to assess whether each TCR beta V gene segment acted as functional or pseudogenic. Alongside the repertoire data, information on donor age, sex, ethnicity and CMV serostatus was compiled. Genome-wide SNP genotypes for about three fifths of the roughly 700 donors were used in a later genetic analysis, which treated that subset as a discovery cohort. Every repertoire in the discovery cohort had been generated on one and the same sequencing platform. HLA typing covered class I and class II loci at four-digit resolution. The number of donors typed differed by locus, with about 620-630 for A, B, C, DRB1 and DQB1, roughly 550 for DQA1, some 570 for DPA1, and 400 to 490 for DPB1. A handful of DR-DQ haplotypes were handled as single units for association and clustering because linkage in the cohort was strong. Across approximately 420 genotyped donors of the cohort, an average of about 240,000 unique TCR beta nucleotide sequences per donor were sequenced, and around 20% of those sequences were non-productive. General study outcomes and caveats: A further reported finding was that TCR beta sequences accurately predicted the HLA-A and HLA-B alleles for most subjects in the first cohort. While some public TCRs were present in many individuals, most TCR sequences turned up only very rarely across donors. In a later analysis, HLA-associated TCR beta chains were found to be more clonally expanded and to have lower generation probabilities than equally common non-associated chains. The classifier was reported to diagnose cytomegalovirus status with high specificity and sensitivity in both the original and validation cohorts. Presence/absence analyses assumed roughly uniform sequencing depth across donors, an assumption that may not hold. CMV serostatus was the only immune exposure information available for the cohort. It was suggested by the authors that the approach could potentially be generalized to other disease states and immunological phenotypes. A total of about 180 TCR beta chains were listed by the study as associated with cytomegalovirus. Three of the identified cytomegalovirus-associated TCR beta chains were confirmed in vitro to be specific for cytomegalovirus antigens. In a later genetic analysis, a missense DCLRE1C variant was associated with V-gene and J-gene trimming of TCR beta chains, and the association was replicated in an independent cohort. According to a later analysis, TCR association rates differed among HLA loci, with DRB1 alleles showing the most associated TCRs and HLA-C alleles showing the fewest. In a later analysis, several top co-occurrence clusters were reported to appear linked to parvovirus B19, influenza, CMV and Epstein-Barr virus. A cluster of highly shared sequence variants was judged likely to represent a technical artifact of the sequencing pipeline. In an earlier analysis of some 540 of the donors, most TCR beta V segments appeared in productive rearrangements about 87% or about 30% of the time, broadly matching IMGT annotations. This cohort had only TCR beta chains sequenced, and the lack of alpha or paired-chain data limited which features could be detected. Because HLA typing was unavailable for some donors at each locus, only the typed subset was used in association tests. Some IMGT-functional V segments, including TRBV6-2 and TRBV6-3, could not be distinguished by the 87-base-pair reads and were therefore excluded. Assigning TCR associations to individual alleles was difficult when HLA alleles, especially DR and DQ, strongly co-occurred. According to a later genetic analysis, donors in an Asian-associated ancestry cluster had fewer N-insertions in productive TCRs than the approximately 710-donor mean. Correlated functional status among segregating V segments might reflect linkage disequilibrium, but an unknown experimental factor could not be ruled out. Because counts were too low, 15 to 20 rarely observed V segments, including chromosome 9 orphons, were left out of the earlier analysis of approximately 580 of the donors. A later analysis associated about 17,000 TCR beta sequences with specific HLA alleles at a false discovery rate of 0.05. In a later analysis, most CMV-associated TCR beta chains were found to appear HLA-restricted, with HLA associations seemingly driven largely by CMV exposure.

V ends up 5 bases short and J 5 bases short, with an unmatched junction base count of 6. Looking up the germline V gene yields CDR1 SGHNT and CDR2 YENEEA. Reading from cysteine to phenylalanine, the CDR3 counts 15 amino acids. The DNA shown is the 45-base CDR3, in frame from base 1. The library relied on the immunoSEQ multiplex PCR assay. The multiplex PCR relied on a mix of 60 forward primers for TCR Vbeta segments and 13 reverse primers for TCR Jbeta segments. Amplification of the CDR3 region of rearranged TCR beta genes was performed with a multiplex PCR assay on genomic DNA. The amplified TCR beta libraries were sequenced on the Illumina HiSeq System as 87-base-pair reads. In the paper's pipeline: Across the roughly 600 repertoires, a later analysis counted some 80 million unique TCR beta chains, around 10 million of which were shared by at least two donors. Raw reads were error-corrected and collapsed into unique sequences with a nearest-neighbor algorithm that merged closely related sequences to remove PCR and sequencing errors. CDR3 sequences were aligned to IMGT reference sequences to assign V, D and J gene segments. For a sequence to be retained, a match of at least six nucleotides to both a V gene segment and a J gene segment was required. Rearrangements were classified as productive when the CDR3 lacked stop codons and remained in frame with V and J, and all other rearrangements were classified as non-productive. Following IMGT convention, CDR3 was defined as the stretch from the second conserved V-encoded cysteine to the conserved J-encoded phenylalanine. The earlier analysis of about 560 of the donors excluded any sequence lacking an unambiguous match to a single V gene segment. An earlier analysis of 587 of the donors called V segments functional above 56.7% productive rearrangements and segregating when the between-donor standard deviation exceeded 5%. A statistical classification framework was built for diagnosing cytomegalovirus status from the catalog of TCR beta chain sequences. In a later analysis, V and J genes were assigned by comparing TCR nucleotide sequences against IMGT/GENE-DB human TR gene sequences. The TCRdist pipeline was used in a later analysis to assign CDR3 sequences and most-parsimonious VDJ recombination scenarios. In a later analysis, each TCR beta chain was defined by its CDR3 amino acid sequence together with its V-gene family, and reads lacking a unique V-gene family were excluded. To address suspected cross-contamination and a sequencing artifact, a later analysis removed 592 highly shared, low-generation-probability nucleotide sequences. In a later analysis, a clonal expansion index was calculated for each public chain from normalized within-repertoire ranks of inferred template counts. In a later analysis, generation probabilities were computed using a VDJ recombination model fitted to out-of-frame rearrangements, and the results were checked against IGoR. Hypergeometric tests were used in a later analysis to score TCR-TCR, TCR-HLA and TCR-CMV co-occurrence, with a repertoire-size bias correction applied to the TCR pairs. A later analysis estimated false discovery rates by permuting HLA or CMV assignments 20 times. In a later analysis, co-occurring TCRs were grouped with DBSCAN, and TCRdist sequence similarity was added when clustering was performed within HLA-allele-positive subsets. Repertoires with fewer than 30,000 or more than 120,000 public chains, plus five repertoires with anomalous nucleotide sharing, were excluded from co-occurrence clustering. TCRdb retrieved this table from immuneACCESS and kept in-frame rearrangements only. Not all clones are present; in checked studies, unresolved V genes account for under half, and no reason is known for the remainder. The V and J calls and clone size were taken over from that table, and D and trimming were inferred from the DNA. The sample table holds more than 200,000 clones, of which about 79% were seen once. Of the sample, roughly 2% is held by the ten largest clones.

In total, approximately 690 healthy bone marrow donors made up the cohort. Cohort members were all nominally healthy when sampled, although unrecorded immune exposures were likely present. The donor was CMV seronegative and was included in the group of around 320 seronegative cohort members. A peripheral blood sample was collected from each donor, and TCR beta sequencing was performed on peripheral blood mononuclear cells. Genomic DNA was extracted from the blood cell samples with the Qiagen DNeasy Blood Extraction Kit. The sequence is built from TRBV11-3 and TRBJ1-6, and 7 bases in between align with TRBD1. What was sequenced was PBMCs. The source is a man in his late teens or twenties in good health and CMV-seronegative. In nucleotides, the sequence is TGTGCCAGCAGCCTCGGGACAGTAGATAATTCACCCCTCCACTTT. Translation gives CASSLGTVDNSPLHF.